Listed below are T cell receptor beta chains from one sample, sequenced in a study of technical replicates of blood from a handful of donors. The table came from immunoSEQ multiplex PCR; TCRdb's copy has only in-frame clones and leaves some out. The sample records about 84,000 clones, roughly 93% being singletons. Sequenced material: T cells isolated from PBMCs. These receptors all stem from a human donor in good health. CDR3s include the opening cysteine and the closing phenylalanine or tryptophan. A D gene is named only where the DNA matches it firmly. The listing skips clone size in some rows; elsewhere it reads once, few, many or a size class.

d_call j_call clone_size v_call cdr3_nt cdr3_aa
TRBD1 TRBJ2-7 - TRBV6-1 TGTGCCAGCAGCGAACAGGGGACCAATTACGAGCAGTACTTC CASSEQGTNYEQYF
- TRBJ1-2 - TRBV5-5 TGTGCCAGCAGCCCCGGGGATTTAAAGGACTATGGCTACACCTTC CASSPGDLKDYGYTF
- TRBJ1-3 - TRBV6-5 TGTGCCAGCAGTTATTCCACAGGGTTGGGAAACACCATATATTTT CASSYSTGLGNTIYF
- TRBJ1-1 - TRBV19 TGTGCCAGTAGTTATCAGACCGGAGGGCACACTGAAGCTTTCTTT CASSYQTGGHTEAFF
TRBD1 TRBJ2-7 - TRBV28 TGTGCCAGCATCGGGGGACAGGGCCTACGTGTTACCTACGAGCAGTACTTC CASIGGQGLRVTYEQYF
- TRBJ2-7 - TRBV5-6 TGTGCCAGCAGCTTGGTCCGGCAGGGGTCCATCCGTTACGAGCAGTACTTC CASSLVRQGSIRYEQYF
- TRBJ2-1 - TRBV14 TGTGCCAGCAGCCAGCTAGCTCGGGATGAGCAGTTCTTC CASSQLARDEQFF
TRBD2 TRBJ2-7 - TRBV28 TGTGCCAGCAGTTCACCGGGACTAGCGGGAGGGCCGTCCGAGCAGTACTTC CASSSPGLAGGPSEQYF
TRBD2 TRBJ2-1 - TRBV7-6 TGTGCCAGCAGCTCATTAGCGGGCTCCTACAATGAGCAGTTCTTC CASSSLAGSYNEQFF
- TRBJ2-5 once TRBV5-4 TGTGCCAGCAGCTTGTTTTCTAGACGTCAAGAGACCCAGTACTTC CASSLFSRRQETQYF
- TRBJ2-3 - TRBV7-3 TGTGCCAGCAGCTTTGGCAGGGCTGCAGATACGCAGTATTTT CASSFGRAADTQYF
TRBD1 TRBJ2-5 - TRBV10-3 TGTGCCATCAGGGACAGGACCCAAGAGACCCAGTACTTC CAIRDRTQETQYF
TRBD2 TRBJ2-1 - TRBV4-1 TGCGCCAGCAGCGCCCACGGACTAGTCGTCAATGAGCAGTTCTTC CASSAHGLVVNEQFF
- TRBJ1-1 - TRBV11-3 TGTGCCAGCAGCCTCAGGACATTTGAAGCTTTCTTT CASSLRTFEAFF
- TRBJ1-4 - TRBV4-1 TGCGCCAGCAGCCAAGAAACCCCCCGGCGGTCGAAGGAAAAACTGTTTTTT CASSQETPRRSKEKLFF
- TRBJ1-2 - TRBV4-2 TGTGCCAGCAGCCCCTGGGGGCAGGGGAGCGTTAACTATGGCTACACCTTC CASSPWGQGSVNYGYTF
- TRBJ1-1 - TRBV15 TGTGCCACCAGCAGAGACCACAATGAAGCTTTCTTT CATSRDHNEAFF
- TRBJ2-1 - TRBV13 TGTGCCAGCAGATGGACAGCAACTCCCTACAATGAGCAGTTCTTC CASRWTATPYNEQFF
- TRBJ1-2 - TRBV30 TGTGCCTGGAACGAGCAGGGGATCGGCTATGGCTACACCTTC CAWNEQGIGYGYTF
- TRBJ1-5 - TRBV19 TGTGCCAGTAGTGCCCCGGGGGGCAGGTATAGCAATCAGCCCCAGCATTTT CASSAPGGRYSNQPQHF
TRBD2 TRBJ2-2 - TRBV6-5 TGTGCCAGCAGTTTGACTAGCGGGACCGGGGAGCTGTTTTTT CASSLTSGTGELFF
TRBD1 TRBJ1-2 - TRBV4-1 TGCGCCAGCAGCCCCGGGACAGGCACTAACTATGGCTACACCTTC CASSPGTGTNYGYTF
TRBD2 TRBJ2-1 - TRBV29-1 TGCAGCGTTGTTACTAGCGGGCCATACAATGAGCAGTTCTTC CSVVTSGPYNEQFF
TRBD2 TRBJ2-1 - TRBV7-9 TGTGCCAGCAGCTTCCCGGGACTAGCGGGACGTGAGCAGTTCTTC CASSFPGLAGREQFF
TRBD2 TRBJ2-2 - TRBV5-1 TGCGCCAGCAGCACCCGACTAGCGGGACTAGAGGGGGAGCTGTTTTTT CASSTRLAGLEGELFF
- TRBJ1-6 few TRBV9 TGTGCCAGCAGCGTAGCAGGGGTGATAGGGAATTCACCCCTCCACTTT CASSVAGVIGNSPLHF
- TRBJ2-1 - TRBV28 TGTGCCAGCAGACCCAGGGCGGGGGCCTCCTACAATGAGCAGTTCTTC CASRPRAGASYNEQFF
TRBD1 TRBJ1-2 - TRBV5-4 TGTGCCAGCAGCCTGACAGGGGGCGCCACGTATGGCTACACCTTC CASSLTGGATYGYTF
TRBD1 TRBJ2-3 - TRBV6-5 TGTGCCAGCAGGCCATGGGACAGAAGCACAGATACGCAGTATTTT CASRPWDRSTDTQYF
- TRBJ2-2 - TRBV10-1 TGCGCCAGCAAGGGGTCCACCGGGGAGCTGTTTTTT CASKGSTGELFF
- TRBJ1-1 - TRBV28 TGTGCCATAACCGCATTGGGGGCCACTGAAGCTTTCTTT CAITALGATEAFF
- TRBJ1-2 - TRBV6-5 TGTGCCAGCAGAAAGCCCTCTAACTATGGCTACACCTTC CASRKPSNYGYTF
- TRBJ2-7 - TRBV30 TGTGCCTGGAGTGACAGTTCTGACGAGCAGTACTTC CAWSDSSDEQYF
- TRBJ1-1 - TRBV28 TGTGCCAGCTGGCGGGGGGGTTCGGTAGCTTTCTTT CASWRGGSVAFF
TRBD2 TRBJ2-7 once TRBV2 TGTGCCAGCAGATTAGCGGGAGTAGGCTACGAGCAGTACTTC CASRLAGVGYEQYF
- TRBJ2-7 - TRBV10-3 TGTGCCATCAGGGCCGGGACTGCCTCCTACGAGCAGTACTTC CAIRAGTASYEQYF
- TRBJ1-1 - TRBV6-5 TGTGCCAGCAGGGCTACTTCTAGGGGGATCACTGAAGCTTTCTTT CASRATSRGITEAFF
TRBD1 TRBJ2-6 - TRBV5-1 TGCGCCAGCAGCTTGGTGACAGGGGTGGCTGGGGCCAACGTCCTGACTTTC CASSLVTGVAGANVLTF
- TRBJ2-1 - TRBV5-4 TGTGCCAGCAGTCAGTACTATTCCTCCTACAATGAGCAGTTCTTC CASSQYYSSYNEQFF
TRBD2 TRBJ2-7 - TRBV4-1 TGCGCCAGCAGCCAAGATGAGGAGCGGGAGCCCGCCTACGAGCAGTACTTC CASSQDEEREPAYEQYF
TRBD2 TRBJ2-1 - TRBV5-4 TGTGCCAGCAGCTTGGAACTAGCGGGGGCCTACAATGAGCAGTTCTTC CASSLELAGAYNEQFF